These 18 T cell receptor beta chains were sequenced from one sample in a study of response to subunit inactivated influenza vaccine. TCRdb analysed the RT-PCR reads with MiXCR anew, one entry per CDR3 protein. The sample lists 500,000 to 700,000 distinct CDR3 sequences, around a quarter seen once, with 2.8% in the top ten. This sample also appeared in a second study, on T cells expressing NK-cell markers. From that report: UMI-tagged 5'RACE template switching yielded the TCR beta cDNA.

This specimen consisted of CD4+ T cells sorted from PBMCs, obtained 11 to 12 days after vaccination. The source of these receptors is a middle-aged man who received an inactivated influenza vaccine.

In DNA form, the CDR3 reads TGTGCCAGCAGTTTAGTTCGCCGGGGGTTGAATGAGCAGTTCTTC. Its translation is CASSLVRRGLNEQFF. The V call is TRBV12-3 or TRBV12-4, the J call TRBJ2-1, with D possibly matching TRBD2 (6 bases). The CDR3 sequence is 15 residues long. The V and J ends lost 1 base and 7 bases respectively, with 14 bases between them.

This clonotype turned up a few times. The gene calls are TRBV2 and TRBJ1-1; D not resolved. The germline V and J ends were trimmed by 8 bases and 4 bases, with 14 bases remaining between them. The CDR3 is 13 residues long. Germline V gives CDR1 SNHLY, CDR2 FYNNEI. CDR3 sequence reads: CASSLPLGTEAFF. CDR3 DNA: TGTGCCAGCTCTTTACCACTGGGCACTGAAGCTTTCTTT.

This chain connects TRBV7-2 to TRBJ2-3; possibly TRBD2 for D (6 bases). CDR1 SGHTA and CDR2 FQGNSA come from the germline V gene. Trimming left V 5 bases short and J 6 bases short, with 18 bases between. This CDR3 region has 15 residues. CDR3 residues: CASSVDYSRADTQYF. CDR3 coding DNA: TGTGCCAGCAGCGTGGACTACTCGAGGGCGGATACGCAGTATTTT.

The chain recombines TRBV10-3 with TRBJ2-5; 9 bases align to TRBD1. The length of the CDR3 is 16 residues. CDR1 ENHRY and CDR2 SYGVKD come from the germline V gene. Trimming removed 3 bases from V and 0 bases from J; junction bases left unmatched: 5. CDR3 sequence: CAISEYRDRDQETQYF. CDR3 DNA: TGTGCCATCAGTGAATACCGGGACAGGGACCAAGAGACCCAGTACTTC.

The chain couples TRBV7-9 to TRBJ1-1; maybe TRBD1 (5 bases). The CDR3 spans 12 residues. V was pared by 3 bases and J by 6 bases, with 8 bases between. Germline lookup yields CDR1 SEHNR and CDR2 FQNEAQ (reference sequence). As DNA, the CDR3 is TGTGCCAGCAGCTTTTGGGGGGCTGAAGCTTTCTTT. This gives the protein CASSFWGAEAFF.

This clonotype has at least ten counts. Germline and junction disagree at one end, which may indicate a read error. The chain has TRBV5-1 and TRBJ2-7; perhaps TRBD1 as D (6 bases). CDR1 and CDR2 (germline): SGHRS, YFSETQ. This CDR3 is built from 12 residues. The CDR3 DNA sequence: TGTGCCAGCAGCGAACAGGGTTACGAGCAGTACTTC. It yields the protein CASSEQGYEQYF.

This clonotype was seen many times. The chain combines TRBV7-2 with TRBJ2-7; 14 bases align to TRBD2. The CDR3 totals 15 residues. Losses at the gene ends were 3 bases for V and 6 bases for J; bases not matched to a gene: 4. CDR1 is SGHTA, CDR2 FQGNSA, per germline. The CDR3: CASSLTSGGATEQYF. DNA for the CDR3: TGTGCCAGCAGCTTGACTAGCGGGGGGGCTACCGAGCAGTACTTC.

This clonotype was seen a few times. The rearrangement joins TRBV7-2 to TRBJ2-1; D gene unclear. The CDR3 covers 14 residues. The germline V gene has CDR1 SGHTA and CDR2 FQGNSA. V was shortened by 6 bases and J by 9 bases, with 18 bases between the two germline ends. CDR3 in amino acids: CASSFVGSYGEQFF. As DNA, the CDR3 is TGTGCCAGCAGTTTCGTCGGATCGTATGGTGAGCAGTTCTTC.

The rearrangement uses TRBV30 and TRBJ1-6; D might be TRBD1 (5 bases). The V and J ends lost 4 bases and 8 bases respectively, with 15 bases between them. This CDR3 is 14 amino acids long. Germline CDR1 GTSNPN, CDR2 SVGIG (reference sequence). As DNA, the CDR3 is TGTGCCTGGAATGGGGCAAAGGGGTATTCACCCCTCCACTTT. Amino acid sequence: CAWNGAKGYSPLHF. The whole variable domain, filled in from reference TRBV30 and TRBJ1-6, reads SQTIHQWPATLVQPVGSPLSLECTVEGTSNPNLYWYRQAAGRGLQLLFYSVGIGQISSEVPQNLSASRPQDRQFILSSKKLLLSDSGFYLCAWNGAKGYSPLHFGNGTRLTVT.

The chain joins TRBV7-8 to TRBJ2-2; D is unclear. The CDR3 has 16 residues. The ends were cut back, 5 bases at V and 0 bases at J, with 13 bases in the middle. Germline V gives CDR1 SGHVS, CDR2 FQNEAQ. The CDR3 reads CASSPRHGSNTGELFF. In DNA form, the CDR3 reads TGTGCCAGCAGCCCCCGACATGGCTCGAACACCGGGGAGCTGTTTTTT.

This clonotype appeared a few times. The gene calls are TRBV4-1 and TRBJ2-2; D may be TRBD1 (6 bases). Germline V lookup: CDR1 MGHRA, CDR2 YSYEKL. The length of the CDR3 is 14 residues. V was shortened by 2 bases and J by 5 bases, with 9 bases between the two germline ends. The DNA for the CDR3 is TGCGCCAGCAGCCAATCAGGGGAGACCGGGGAGCTGTTTTTT. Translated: CASSQSGETGELFF.

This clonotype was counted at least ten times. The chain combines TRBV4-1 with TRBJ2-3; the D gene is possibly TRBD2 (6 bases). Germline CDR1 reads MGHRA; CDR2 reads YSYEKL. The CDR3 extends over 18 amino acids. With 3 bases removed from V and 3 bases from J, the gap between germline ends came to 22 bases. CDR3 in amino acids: CASSQGFFRGTRTDTQYF. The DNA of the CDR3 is TGCGCCAGCAGCCAGGGCTTTTTTCGGGGGACCAGGACAGATACGCAGTATTTT.

The CDR3 nucleotides read TGCAGCGTGGCTACCGGGACTAGCGGGACCGGGGAGCTGTTTTTT. Amino acids: CSVATGTSGTGELFF. The chain carries TRBV29-1 and TRBJ2-2; 12 bases map to TRBD2. Per germline, CDR1 SQVTM and CDR2 ANQGSEA. Trimming removed 6 bases from V and 5 bases from J; junction bases left unmatched: 7. The CDR3 runs 15 residues.

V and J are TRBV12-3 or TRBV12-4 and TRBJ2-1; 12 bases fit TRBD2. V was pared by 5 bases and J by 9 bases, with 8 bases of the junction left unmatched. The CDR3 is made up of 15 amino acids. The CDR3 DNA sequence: TGTGCCAGCAGTCTCACTAGCGGGAGGATCGTTGAGCAGTTCTTC. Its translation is CASSLTSGRIVEQFF.

CDR3 nucleotides: TGCAGCGTTGAGGGACAGATACAAGAGACCCAGTACTTC. This gives the protein CSVEGQIQETQYF. This chain uses TRBV29-1 with TRBJ2-5; 7 bases line up with TRBD1. Germline CDR1 and CDR2: SQVTM and ANQGSEA. J was trimmed by 2 bases and V by 3 bases; bases with no gene match: 3. CDR3 length: 13 amino acids.

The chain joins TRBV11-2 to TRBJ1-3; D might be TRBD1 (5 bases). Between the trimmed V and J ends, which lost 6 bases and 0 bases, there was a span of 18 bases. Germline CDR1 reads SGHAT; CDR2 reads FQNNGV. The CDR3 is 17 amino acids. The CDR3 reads CASSPLWGRLSGNTIYF. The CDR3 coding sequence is TGTGCCAGCAGTCCCCTTTGGGGACGCCTCTCTGGAAACACCATATATTTT.

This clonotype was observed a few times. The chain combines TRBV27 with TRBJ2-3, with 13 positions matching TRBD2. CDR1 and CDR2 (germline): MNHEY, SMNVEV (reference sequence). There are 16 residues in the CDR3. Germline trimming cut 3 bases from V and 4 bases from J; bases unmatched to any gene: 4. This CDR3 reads CASSLGTSGISDTQYF. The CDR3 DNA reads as TGTGCCAGCAGTTTGGGGACTAGCGGGATCTCAGATACGCAGTATTTT.

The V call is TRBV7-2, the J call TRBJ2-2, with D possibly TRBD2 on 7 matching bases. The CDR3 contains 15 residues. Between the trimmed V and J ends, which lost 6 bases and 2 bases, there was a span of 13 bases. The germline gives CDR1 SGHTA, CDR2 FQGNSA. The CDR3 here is CASRSRGPNTGELFF. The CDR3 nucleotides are TGTGCCAGCAGGTCGCGGGGGCCCAACACCGGGGAGCTGTTTTTT. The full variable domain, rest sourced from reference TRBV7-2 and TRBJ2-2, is GAGVSQSPSNKVTEKGKDVELRCDPISGHTALYWYRQSLGQGLEFLIYFQGNSAPDKSGLPSDRFSAERTGGSVSTLTIQRTQQEDSAVYLCASRSRGPNTGELFFGEGSRLTVL.